Shown below are 27 T cell receptor beta chains from a single sample sequenced in a study of CDR3 diversity in severe acne (dated by TCRdb to between 2018 and 2020). The library was produced with PCR. Sequencing took place on an Illumina HiSeq 2000. The raw public reads went through TCRdb reprocessing: fastp at Q25, MiXCR clone calling, in-frame beta chains kept. One record per CDR3 amino acid sequence lists the most common genes and DNA. For this sample the table gives 89,000 or so distinct CDR3 sequences, of which over 45% were detected only once. 10% of the sample goes to the ten largest clones. Sample: blood. Receptors were obtained from a male donor in good health, serving as a control.

This clonotype was counted a few times. The V gene is TRBV7-9, the J gene TRBJ2-7; either TRBD1 or TRBD2 may fit D (5 bases each). CDR1 is SEHNR and CDR2 is FQNEAQ in the germline V gene (reference sequence). Trimming shortened V by 5 bases and J by 5 bases, and 10 bases separated the two germline ends. This CDR3 contains 12 residues. The CDR3 here is CASSRGDHEQYF. In DNA form, the CDR3 reads TGTGCCAGCAGCAGAGGGGACCACGAGCAGTACTTC.

On this clonotype: Its ends do not fully match the called genes, so a read error is possible. CDR3 DNA sequence: TGTGCCAGCAGCCTAGTGCGGGAGATTCCGTTCTTC. The encoded protein is CASSLVREIPFF. V usage is TRBV7-9 and J usage is TRBJ2-5, with 7 positions matching TRBD2. Germline CDR1 reads SEHNR; CDR2 reads FQNEAQ (reference sequence). The CDR3 has 12 residues.

CDR3 nucleotide sequence: TGTGCCAGCAGCGTAGCTAGCGGAGGGGGAGAGACCCAGTACTTC. Amino acid sequence: CASSVASGGGETQYF. This chain joins TRBV9 and TRBJ2-5; D may be TRBD2 (7 bases). Germline-derived CDR1 and CDR2 are SGDLS and YYNGEE. CDR3 size: 15 residues. V lost 0 bases to trimming and J lost 4 bases, with 13 bases between them.

As to this clonotype: The CDR3 end shows no conserved phenylalanine or tryptophan, and so a read error is likely. It is unclear where the CDR3 begins or ends on the DNA, so no DNA is shown, and the CDR3 is as TCRdb lists it. The chain employs TRBV20-1 and TRBJ1-1. The CDR3 is 10 amino acids in total, end residues counted. Germline V lookup: CDR1 DFQATT, CDR2 SNEGSKA (reference sequence). CDR3 in amino acids: CSARDRLGFS.

The CDR3 sequence: CASSPSLASTYEQYF. The DNA for the CDR3 is TGTGCCAGCAGCCCATCACTAGCGAGCACCTACGAGCAGTACTTC. The chain uses TRBV13 and TRBJ2-7; 7 positions agree with TRBD2. V lost 5 bases to trimming and J lost 2 bases; unmatched junction nucleotides: 9. CDR1 and CDR2 (germline): PRHDT, FYEKMQ (reference sequence). CDR3 length equals 15 residues.

As to this clonotype: A read error is possible here, since a much larger clone lies one base away. The chain recombines TRBV6-5 with TRBJ2-6; TRBD1 agrees at 11 bases. Germline V gene sequence: CDR1 MNHEY, CDR2 SVGAGI. This CDR3 has 16 amino acids. The CDR3: CASSRTGGSGASVLTF. CDR3 coding DNA: TGTGCCAGCAGTAGGACAGGGGGCTCTGGGGCCAGCGTCCTGACTTTC.

About this clonotype itself: The junction departs from germline at one end; a sequencing error may be responsible. J is TRBJ1-1 and V is TRBV12-3 or TRBV12-4, with TRBD1 as a possible D gene (6 bases). CDR3 length: 12 residues. The CDR3 nucleotides read TGTGCCTGCAGCCCGGGGGACACCGAGGCTTTCTTT. Protein sequence: CACSPGDTEAFF.

The chain employs TRBV5-1 and TRBJ1-2; TRBD1 is a possible D gene (6 bases). Between the trimmed V and J ends, which lost 0 bases and 4 bases, there was a span of 13 bases. CDR1 SGHRS and CDR2 YFSETQ come from the germline V gene. The CDR3 sequence is 15 residues long. The CDR3 DNA sequence: TGCGCCAGCAGCTTGGAACAGGGATTGGGCTATGGCTACACCTTC. Encoded protein: CASSLEQGLGYGYTF.

This CDR3 is CASSEGYEQYF. CDR3 bases: TGCGCCAGCAGTGAAGGGTACGAGCAGTACTTC. J is TRBJ2-7 and V is TRBV10-2; D is uncertain. Germline CDR1 and CDR2: WSHSY and SAAADI. This CDR3 comprises 11 residues. V dropped 3 bases and J dropped 4 bases, with 4 bases sitting between them.

This clonotype has only a few counts. The rearrangement joins TRBV2 to TRBJ1-5; D unclear. The germline CDR1 and CDR2 sequences are SNHLY and FYNNEI. This CDR3 has 15 residues. V was trimmed by 4 bases and J by 11 bases, leaving 21 bases between them. The CDR3 is CASSAAGGPQETQHF. CDR3 nucleotide sequence: TGTGCCAGCAGTGCGGCGGGAGGGCCTCAAGAGACCCAGCATTTT.

The chain recombines TRBV3-1 with TRBJ2-1, with 9 bases that match TRBD2. The J segment lost 7 bases and the V segment lost 4 bases, leaving 8 bases of the junction unmatched. This CDR3 region has 15 residues. Germline V lookup: CDR1 LGHDT, CDR2 YNNKEL (reference sequence). The CDR3 spells CASSPLAGLGNEQFF. In DNA, the CDR3 is TGTGCCAGCAGCCCTCTAGCGGGGCTAGGGAATGAGCAGTTCTTC.

CDR3 residues: CASRNTRARGYTF. The DNA of the CDR3 is TGTGCCAGCAGAAATACCAGGGCTCGAGGCTACACCTTC. V usage is TRBV6-5 and J usage is TRBJ1-2, with a tentative D call TRBD1 (5 bases). V was shortened by 6 bases and J by 8 bases, with 16 bases between the two germline ends. The CDR3 covers 13 residues. The germline CDR1 and CDR2 sequences are MNHEY and SVGAGI.

This clonotype was observed at least ten times. The V and J genes are TRBV19 and TRBJ2-7, with D tentatively TRBD1 (5 bases). In germline, CDR1 is LNHDA, CDR2 SQIVND (reference sequence). The CDR3 extends over 15 amino acids. The germline V and J ends were trimmed by 3 bases and 5 bases, with 17 bases remaining between them. Here the CDR3 reads CASSIVGQGDDEQYF. Written as DNA, the CDR3 is TGTGCCAGTAGTATCGTTGGTCAGGGTGACGACGAGCAGTACTTC.

This clonotype was picked up a small number of times. The chain couples TRBV6-5 to TRBJ1-2, with TRBD1 as a possible D gene (6 bases). V was trimmed by 5 bases and J by 3 bases, leaving 25 bases between them. Germline CDR1 reads MNHEY; CDR2 reads SVGAGI. CDR3 length: 18 residues. For the CDR3, the DNA is TGTGCCAGCAGTACCGATTCGATAGGGGGGATGAGCGACTATGGCTACACCTTC. It is translated as CASSTDSIGGMSDYGYTF.

Many counts were recorded for this clonotype. The rearrangement joins TRBV2 to TRBJ2-7; TRBD2 matches at 14 bases. Germline CDR1 is SNHLY and CDR2 is FYNNEI. The CDR3 has 18 residues. V was pared by 0 bases and J by 5 bases, with 9 bases of the junction left unmatched. The CDR3 protein is CASSEAASGLAGVDEQYF. In nucleotides, the CDR3 is TGTGCCAGCAGTGAAGCTGCCTCGGGACTAGCGGGAGTTGACGAGCAGTACTTC.

This clonotype has more than one count but fewer than ten. A much larger clonotype is one base distant, so this may be a read error. This chain uses TRBV10-2 with TRBJ1-1; no clear D gene. Between the trimmed V and J ends, which lost 5 bases and 6 bases, there was a span of 10 bases. The CDR3 sequence is 12 residues long. CDR1 WSHSY and CDR2 SAAADI come from the germline V gene. The CDR3, as DNA: TGCGCCAGCAGTTATGTAGACGCTGAAGCTTTCTTT. Its protein product is CASSYVDAEAFF.

The chain links TRBV24-1 to TRBJ1-2, with TRBD1 matching 7 bases. This CDR3 spans 16 amino acids. Germline V gives CDR1 KGHDR, CDR2 SFDVKD. With 11 bases clipped from V and 6 bases from J, the junction kept 20 bases outside the gene matches. CDR3 in DNA: TGTGCCAGTAGCCAGGGGGTGGAATTGGTGGGACATGGCTACACCTTC. The encoded protein is CASSQGVELVGHGYTF.

This clonotype was recorded only once. The J gene is TRBJ1-4, the V gene TRBV6-5, with 9 bases fitting TRBD1. The CDR3 runs 17 residues. Germline-derived CDR1 and CDR2 are MNHEY and SVGAGI. V lost 4 bases and J lost 7; bases outside the gene matches: 13. The DNA for the CDR3 is TGTGCCAGCAGTTCACTCGGGACAGGGTTGGGGGCTGAAAAACTGTTTTTT. Residues: CASSSLGTGLGAEKLFF.

A remark on this clonotype: Since a much larger clone is just one base distant, this may be a read error. This sequence joins TRBV10-3 and TRBJ1-2, with D maybe TRBD1 (5 bases). There are 13 residues in the CDR3. Germline V gives CDR1 ENHRY, CDR2 SYGVKD. The CDR3 spells CAISEAGNYGYAF. In DNA form, the CDR3 reads TGTGCCATCAGTGAAGCAGGGAACTATGGCTACGCCTTC.

The chain has TRBV20-1 and TRBJ1-1, with 7 bases that match TRBD1. Germline CDR1 DFQATT, CDR2 SNEGSKA (reference sequence). The CDR3 runs 13 residues. The CDR3 region has the DNA TGCAGCGCCCAGGGGGGCAGTCACACTGAAGCTTTCTTT. It encodes CSAQGGSHTEAFF.

Written as DNA, the CDR3 is TGTGCCAGCAGCACCAACCACCTGAAATACTCTGGAAACACCATATATTTT. It codes for CASSTNHLKYSGNTIYF. This chain connects TRBV2 to TRBJ1-3; D ambiguous. V lost 6 bases, J lost 0 bases, and 18 bases lay in between. The CDR3 covers 17 residues. From germline, CDR1 is SNHLY and CDR2 FYNNEI.

This rearrangement joins TRBV24-1 to TRBJ1-2, with D possibly matching TRBD1 (6 bases). V was pared by 4 bases and J by 5 bases, with 7 bases between. This CDR3 comprises 12 residues. Germline-derived CDR1 and CDR2 are KGHDR and SFDVKD. CDR3 sequence: CATSERGYGYTF. DNA for the CDR3: TGTGCCACCAGTGAAAGGGGGTATGGCTACACCTTC.

V and J are TRBV10-3 and TRBJ1-2; 10 bases fit TRBD1. The CDR3 spans 14 residues. Per the germline V gene, CDR1 is ENHRY and CDR2 is SYGVKD. The J segment lost 5 bases and the V segment lost 7 bases, leaving 7 bases of the junction unmatched. The DNA of the CDR3 is TGTGCCATCACGGGGGGGACAGGGGATTATGGCTACACCTTC. Its protein is CAITGGTGDYGYTF.

The gene calls are TRBV6-6 and TRBJ2-1, with TRBD2 matching 8 bases. Germline CDR1 reads MNHNY; CDR2 reads SVGAGI (reference sequence). V lost 7 bases, J lost 1 base, and 3 bases stayed unmatched. This CDR3 has 14 amino acids. The CDR3 loop reads CASTPGGSYNEQFF. CDR3 sequence (DNA): TGTGCCAGCACCCCGGGGGGGTCCTACAATGAGCAGTTCTTC.

This chain links TRBV7-3 with TRBJ2-5, with 10 bases fitting TRBD1. The CDR3 totals 18 residues. The V and J ends lost 6 bases and 1 base, in that order; junction bases with no gene match: 14. Germline V CDR1 and CDR2: SGHTA, FQGTGA. This CDR3 reads CASSPRTGTGVSQETQYF. The CDR3 DNA follows: TGTGCCAGCAGTCCTCGCACCGGGACAGGGGTCTCCCAAGAGACCCAGTACTTC.

This clonotype was seen at least ten times. The junction departs from the called germline gene at one end, perhaps through a read error. This sequence joins TRBV11-2 and TRBJ2-7, with D tentatively TRBD1 (6 bases). This CDR3 spans 12 amino acids. Germline assignment: CDR1 SGHAT and CDR2 FQNNGV. The CDR3 bases are TGTGCCAGCAGATTAGGGGGATCCGAGCAGTACTTC. Amino acids: CASRLGGSEQYF.

On this clonotype itself: The CDR3 carries no conserved terminal phenylalanine or tryptophan, so it likely arises from a read error. This rearrangement joins TRBV5-5 to TRBJ2-2, with 8 positions matching TRBD1. The germline gives CDR1 SGHKS, CDR2 YYEKEE (reference sequence). This CDR3 is 13 amino acids long. The CDR3 DNA reads as TGCGCCAGCAGCAGGGGGCAAACCGGGGAGCTGTTTTCT. Its protein is CASSRGQTGELFS.